This T cell receptor (beta chain) appears in the sequencing data of a study of shared clonotypes between healthy human individuals. Whole-study findings and limits: For naive CD4 cells, around 5.1% of clonotypes were shared across a handful of donors. Measured sharing among donors was expected to vary with sequencing depth.

Remarks on this clone: Its specificity is not known.

The CDR3 loop spans 14 amino acids. The germline V gene has CDR1 SGHRS and CDR2 YFSETQ. Deletions cut 2 bases from V and 7 bases from J, with 13 bases between. Genomic DNA per cell subset filled all wells of several immunoSEQ plates. For sorted subsets, about 200 ng DNA per replicate equaled roughly 29,000 T cell genomes. Only in-frame clones appear in the TCRdb table, and some are missing; sequencing was by immunoSEQ multiplex PCR. Of under 1 million clones in the sample, just over 95% are singletons; the top ten hold approximately 0.2%. CD45RO-negative, CCR7-selected cells formed the naive CD8 fraction, which excluded terminally differentiated effector memory CD45RA+ cells.

The material sequenced was naive CD8+ T cells sorted from blood. V usage is TRBV5-1 and J usage is TRBJ2-1, with a weak D call TRBD2 (5 bases). The clonotype originates from a man aged 25-45 years in good health. The CDR3: CASSFTTIPNEQFF. DNA for the CDR3: TGCGCCAGCAGCTTTACGACTATCCCTAATGAGCAGTTCTTC. Filled out from reference TRBV5-1 and TRBJ2-1, the complete variable domain reads KAGVTQTPRYLIKTRGQQVTLSCSPISGHRSVSWYQQTPGQGLQFLFEYFSETQRNKGNFPGRFSGRQFSNSRSEMNVSTLELGDSALYLCASSFTTIPNEQFFGPGTRLTVL.